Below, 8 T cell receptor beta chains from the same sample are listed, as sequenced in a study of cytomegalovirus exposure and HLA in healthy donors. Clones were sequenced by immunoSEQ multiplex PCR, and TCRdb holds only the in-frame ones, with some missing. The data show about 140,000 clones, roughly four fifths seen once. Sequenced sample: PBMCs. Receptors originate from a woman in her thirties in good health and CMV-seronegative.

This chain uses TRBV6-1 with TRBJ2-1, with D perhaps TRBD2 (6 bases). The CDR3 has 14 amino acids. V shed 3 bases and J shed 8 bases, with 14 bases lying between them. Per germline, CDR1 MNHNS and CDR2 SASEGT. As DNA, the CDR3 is TGTGCCAGCAGTGATATCGCGGGGCCGTATGAGCAGTTCTTC. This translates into CASSDIAGPYEQFF.

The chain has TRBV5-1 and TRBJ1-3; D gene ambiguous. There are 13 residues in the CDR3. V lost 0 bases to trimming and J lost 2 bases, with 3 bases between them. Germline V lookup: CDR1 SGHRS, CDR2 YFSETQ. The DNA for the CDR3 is TGCGCCAGCAGCTTGGACACTGGAAACACCATATATTTT. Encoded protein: CASSLDTGNTIYF.

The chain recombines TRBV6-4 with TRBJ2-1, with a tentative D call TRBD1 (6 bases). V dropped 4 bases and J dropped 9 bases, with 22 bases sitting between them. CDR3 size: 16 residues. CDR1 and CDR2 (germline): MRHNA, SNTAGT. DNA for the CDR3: TGTGCCAGCAGTGCCCACCGGGGTAGGGACATCGGTGAGCAGTTCTTC. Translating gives CASSAHRGRDIGEQFF.

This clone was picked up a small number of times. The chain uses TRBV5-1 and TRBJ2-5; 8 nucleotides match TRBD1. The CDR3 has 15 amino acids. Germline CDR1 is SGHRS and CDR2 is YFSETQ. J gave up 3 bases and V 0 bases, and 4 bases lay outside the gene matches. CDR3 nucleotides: TGCGCCAGCAGCTTGGATGGACAGGGAAAAGAGACCCAGTACTTC. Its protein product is CASSLDGQGKETQYF.

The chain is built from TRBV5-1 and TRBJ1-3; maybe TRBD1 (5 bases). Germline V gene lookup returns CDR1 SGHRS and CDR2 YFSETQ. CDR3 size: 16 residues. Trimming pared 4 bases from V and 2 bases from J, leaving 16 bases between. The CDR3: CASSPRQLTPGNTIYF. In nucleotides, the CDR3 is TGCGCCAGCAGCCCCAGACAGCTAACCCCTGGAAACACCATATATTTT.

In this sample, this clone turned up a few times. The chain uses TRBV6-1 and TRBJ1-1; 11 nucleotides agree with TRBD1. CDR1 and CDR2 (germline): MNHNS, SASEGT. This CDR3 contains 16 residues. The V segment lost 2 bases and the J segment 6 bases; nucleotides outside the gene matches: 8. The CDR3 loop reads CASSEQIGQGASEAFF. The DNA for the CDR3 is TGTGCCAGCAGTGAACAGATCGGACAGGGGGCGTCTGAAGCTTTCTTT.

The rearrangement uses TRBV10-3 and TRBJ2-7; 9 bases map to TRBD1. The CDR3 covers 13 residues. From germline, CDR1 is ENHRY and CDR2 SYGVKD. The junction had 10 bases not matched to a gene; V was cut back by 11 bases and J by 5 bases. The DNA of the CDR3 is TGTGCCCCCTTTCTCTGGGACAGGGACGAGCAGTACTTC. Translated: CAPFLWDRDEQYF.

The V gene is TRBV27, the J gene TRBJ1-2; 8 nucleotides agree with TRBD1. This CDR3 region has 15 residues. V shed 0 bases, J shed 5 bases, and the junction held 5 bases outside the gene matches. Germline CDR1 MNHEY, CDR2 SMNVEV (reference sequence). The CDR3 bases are TGTGCCAGCAGTTTATCGACGACAGGGGAGTATGGCTACACCTTC. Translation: CASSLSTTGEYGYTF.